Described below is a single TCR beta chain sequence and its context. Its recognized antigen is unknown. No qualities accompany the bases; no much larger clone lies one base away. At the junction V is shortened by 5 bases and J by 3 bases, with 14 bases in between. Sequences SGHAT (CDR1) and FQNNGV (CDR2) are obtained from the germline V gene. From the cysteine up to the phenylalanine, the CDR3 has a length of 16 residues. Of all the DNA, just the CDR3 is kept, 48 bases in frame from base 1. This entry comes from a study of shared clonotypes between healthy human individuals (dated by TCRdb to 2020 to 2022). Looking at the study overall: The cohort comprised two women and a few men aged 18 to 49 years. For each donor, CD4 naive and CD4 memory were each given three plates, CD8 naive was given two plates, and CD8 memory was given one plate. To estimate repertoire size and how much clonotype sharing occurs between individuals, the study deeply sequenced the blood TCR repertoires of roughly 5 healthy adults. Different laboratories and diverse techniques were used to prepare libraries and sequence TCR repertoires, to increase sequencing depth and limit assay-specific biases. Each donor's leukapheresis produced roughly between about 0.8 and 8.9 billion PBMCs.

The study at large found these results: Estimated clonotype richness was generally larger for naive than for memory subsets. Higher generation probabilities were observed for clonotypes shared by all four sorted-subset donors than for non-shared clonotypes. Only blood was sampled, and tissue TCR repertoires likely differ from those in blood. Pairwise subsampling led to the expectation that sequencing depth would affect the degree of clonotype sharing among donors. Even with the large sequencing depth, rarefaction of the sorted-subset datasets indicated that sequencing was incomplete. The genetic and exposure-history diversity represented was limited by the small number of donors. Across a few donors, roughly 5.1% of naive CD4, 3% to 3.5% of naive CD8, 2.3% of memory CD4, and roughly 0.41% of memory CD8 clonotypes were shared.

CD8 naive samples were obtained by positive selection for CCR7 among CD45RO-negative cells, yielding a CD45RA+CCR7+ population from which TemRA cells were excluded. The donors were healthy, HIV-negative adults who had no recently reported acute infections or vaccinations. Every donor was a Caucasian adult living in Nashville, Tennessee, USA. Blood was collected by leukapheresis, and PBMCs were isolated by Ficoll-Histopaque density gradient centrifugation and then cryopreserved in liquid nitrogen vapor phase. Analytical flow cytometry was used to check the purity and quantity of each magnetically sorted T cell population. Genomic DNA was isolated from each sorted fraction and quantified by UV absorbance on a Nanodrop 2000c. Using the deep immunoSEQ assay, TCR CDR3 regions were amplified from genomic DNA by multiplex PCR. For each cell subset, the extracted genomic DNA was distributed evenly across all wells of several immunoSEQ 96-well plates, and each plate served as one replicate. For sorted subsets, each replicate PCR was loaded with 200 ng genomic DNA, equivalent to 32,000 or so T cell genomes. The purified libraries were quantified using a Qubit 3.0 fluorometer, sized with a Bioanalyzer 2100, and then quantified again using the KAPA Library Quantification kit. A separate single-read 150-cycle Illumina NextSeq 550 flow cell was used to sequence each immunoSEQ 96-well plate. The paper's data handling went like this. Because the immunoSEQ output included only junctional sequences and no quality scores, the filtering could not be the same as the filtering used for full-length reads. Sequences were annotated with PyIR, a Python wrapper for IgBLAST v1.9, and V/J genes and CDR3 were assigned using IMGT germline references. Reads with weak V/J assignments (E-value above 1e-6), missing CDR3, stop codons, out-of-frame junctions, or ambiguous translated residues were removed. V3J clonotypes were defined as sequences sharing an identical inferred V gene, J gene, and CDR3 amino acid sequence. To compute the percentage overlap between repertoires, the number of shared unique clonotypes was divided by the size of the smaller repertoire. Repertoire richness was assessed with RTK rarefaction, the Chao1 estimator, and Recon v2.1 estimates of unobserved clonotypes. OLGA was used to compute generation probabilities for all TCRbeta clonotypes that the gDNA method yielded from a handful of donors. TCRdb obtained this table from immuneACCESS and retained in-frame rearrangements with V and J assigned. These tables miss some clones; where compared with another copy, unresolved V genes account for less than half of the shortfall, and the remainder is unexplained. That table supplies the V and J calls and clone size; D and trimming were determined from the DNA. This sample comprises some 2 million clones, about 95% of them detected only once. The ten largest account for around 1% of the sample.

The TCR sequence derives from a man younger than 35 in good health. The sequenced material came from naive CD8+ T cells sorted from blood. Interpreted using the paper, the cell subset or site label stands for: CD45RA+CCR7+. The chain uses TRBV11-2 and TRBJ2-6; a tentative D match to TRBD2 spans 6 bases. The CDR3 corresponds to CASSPWGDFGANVLTF. The DNA reads as follows: TGTGCCAGCAGCCCTTGGGGGGACTTTGGGGCCAACGTCCTGACTTTC.